This T cell receptor (beta chain) was sequenced during a study of CD8+ T cells in alopecia areata (dated by TCRdb to 2016 to 2018). For context, the study as a whole: To study T cell clonal expansion in alopecia areata, the researchers applied high-throughput TCRbeta sequencing to both the C3H/HeJ mouse model and human patients. On the human side, TCRbeta sequencing was run on scalp tissue and on sorted CD4+ and CD8+ peripheral blood T cells from healthy controls and from alopecia areata patients with either patchy or totalis/universalis disease. Scalp clonality was compared among normal scalp (n=4), patchy alopecia areata scalp (n=8), and alopecia totalis/universalis scalp (n=8). RNA came from the PAXgene miRNA kit for fixed scalp, the miRNeasy kit for PBMCs, and the RNeasy kit for mouse skin. immunoSEQ multiplex PCR using 35 Vbeta forward primers and 13 Jbeta reverse primers was used to amplify TCRbeta CDR3 regions.

Looking up the germline V gene yields CDR1 SGHRS and CDR2 YFSETQ. Taken from cysteine to phenylalanine, the CDR3 has 11 residues. The only DNA kept is the CDR3, 33 bases in frame from the first base. V is clipped by 0 bases and J by 8 bases, and the sequence between their germline boundaries is 3 bases long. Lesional scalp punch biopsies and peripheral blood were obtained from alopecia areata patients. After PBMCs were isolated by density centrifugation and stained for CD3, CD4 and CD8, a FACSAria was used to sort CD4+ and CD8+ T cells. Alopecia areata patients who were not treated were recruited through a multicenter biomarker study. Blood CD8+ T cells from a few biomarker-study patients were further sorted into NKG2D-low and NKG2D-high fractions. About this clone: The antigen it binds to is not known. The record has no base qualities; no much larger clone is one base away.

The full study reports these points: Shared TCR sequences between patients were less evident than in mice, which may be partly attributable to HLA diversity in the patient population. Scalp TCR repertoire analysis is complicated because resident alphabeta T cells in normal human skin are also sequenced, whereas mouse skin is dominated by gammadelta T cells. Compared with normal scalp, lesional scalp had higher clonality and more expanded CD8+ clones, particularly in alopecia totalis/universalis, a pattern that suggests antigenic drive.

The method was the immunoSEQ multiplex PCR assay. RNA was extracted from all samples and reverse transcribed into cDNA as template for TCR sequencing. First-strand cDNA was synthesized with SuperScript III using a 2:1 mix of oligo-dT and random hexamers. A synthetic immune receptor repertoire was used to gauge amplification bias, and whatever bias remained was removed computationally. The published analysis was carried out like this. Raw reads were preprocessed to remove errors, and CDR3 was defined by IMGT conventions from the conserved cysteine to phenylalanine. Clonality was computed as 1 minus the Shannon entropy, with the entropy normalized by log2 of the number of productive unique TCRs. Whether each scalp clone was CD4 or CD8 was inferred by checking scalp TCRbeta sequences against the CD4 and CD8 repertoires from sorted blood. TCRdb took this table from immuneACCESS and kept in-frame rearrangements with V and J called. Such tables lack part of the clones; where checked against another copy, unresolved V genes explain under half of the gap, and the rest is unexplained. V and J calls and clone size come straight from that table; D and trimming were deduced from the DNA. The sample has 100,000 to 150,000 clones on record, about 50% of them singletons. The ten largest clones capture roughly a tenth of the sample.

Recombination linked TRBV5-1 to TRBJ2-1; too little of a D gene remains to name it. Sequencing was carried out using NKG2D-low CD8+ T cells sorted from blood. The sample's cell subset or site, from its label and the paper: sorted CD8+ NKG2D-low blood T cells. This clonotype was sampled from a human donor with alopecia areata. CDR3 protein: CASSLGHEQFF. At the DNA level, the sequence is TGCGCCAGCAGCTTGGGACATGAGCAGTTCTTC.